This T cell receptor beta chain was found in a study of T-cell reconstitution after alpha-beta-depleted transplantation in children (dated by TCRdb to 2016 to 2018). A note on the overall study: T-cell immune reconstitution after TCRalphabeta/CD19-depleted allogeneic hematopoietic cell transplantation in children was quantitatively tracked in the study by means of TCR repertoire profiling.

Notes on this clonotype: Its antigen is still unknown. No base-level quality is on record; no much larger clone is a single base apart.

In the germline V gene, CDR1 corresponds to SGHNT and CDR2 to YENEEA. The junction carries 23 bases between V and J, which are trimmed by 1 base and 8 bases respectively. The CDR3 goes from the cysteine to the phenylalanine over 17 residues. Just the 51-base CDR3 DNA is kept, in frame starting at base 1. Library construction relied on PCR. The reads were generated on an Illumina HiSeq 2500. Molecular barcoding was employed in the preparation of TCR libraries, with unique molecular identifiers being used to normalize TCRbeta repertoire quantification. TCRdb reprocessing: public reads trimmed at Q25 with fastp, clones called with MiXCR, in-frame beta chains kept. Rows are unified per CDR3 protein, each entry keeping the most common DNA and genes. This sample has about 500,000 distinct CDR3 sequences in its table, and 30% to 35% of those were observed once. The ten largest clones take up 2.4% of the sample.

This sequence originates from a human donor who donated a stem cell graft to a child with aplastic anemia. The V and J segments used are TRBV11-3 and TRBJ1-2; no D gene can be assigned with confidence. The specimen comprised PBMCs from the stem cell graft donor, sampled from the stem cell graft. The nucleotide sequence is TGTGCCAGCAGCTTAGGGTCCTCTGTAACCGGGAGTGTGGGCTACACCTTC. This translates into CASSLGSSVTGSVGYTF. Here the CDR3 is joined to the reference TRBV11-3 and TRBJ1-2 genes, and the full variable domain is: EAGVVQSPRYKIIEKKQPVAFWCNPISGHNTLYWYLQNLGQGPELLIRYENEEAVDDSQLPKDRFSAERLKGVDSTLKIQPAELGDSAVYLCASSLGSSVTGSVGYTFGSGTRLTVV.